The sequence of this T cell receptor beta chain was determined in a study of read filtering for tumor transcriptome and immune sequencing. Study in general: The cohort had roughly 16 men and more than 11 women aged roughly 47 to 80, mean about 68 years. Broader study findings: RNA-seq captured clonotypes less deeply and reliably than IR-seq.

The CDR3 is 15 amino acids. The germline CDR1 and CDR2 sequences are SEHNR and FQNEAQ (reference sequence). The V and J ends lost 1 base and 1 base respectively, with 7 bases between them. The library was built from around 0.4 ug RNA with molecular barcoded adaptors for alpha/delta and beta/gamma chains. TCRdb independently ran MiXCR on the reads; one entry per CDR3 protein. The table has about 37,000 distinct CDR3 sequences, roughly 12% seen once; the top ten hold about 38%. For this clonotype: Its matching antigen is unknown.

This TCR derives from a donor aged 40 or older with multiple myeloma. Sequenced sample: a population of CD138-negative cells sorted from bone marrow. This chain connects TRBV7-9 to TRBJ2-2; no clear D gene. The CDR3 nucleotides read TGTGCCAGCAGCTTAGTCCGCAGGAACACCGGGGAGCTGTTTTTT. Encoded protein: CASSLVRRNTGELFF. Full variable domain (remainder filled in from reference TRBV7-9 and TRBJ2-2): DTGVSQNPRHKITKRGQNVTFRCDPISEHNRLYWYRQTLGQGPEFLTYFQNEAQLEKSRLLSDRFSAERPKGSFSTLEIQRTEQGDSAMYLCASSLVRRNTGELFFGEGSRLTVL.